What follows are 7 T cell receptor beta chains derived from one specimen sequenced in a study of cytomegalovirus exposure and HLA in healthy donors. PCR primers comprised 60 Vbeta and 13 Jbeta primers. Sequencing was performed with immunoSEQ multiplex PCR; in TCRdb, only in-frame clones are kept and a portion is missing. The sample holds roughly 140,000 clones, approximately 68% seen once. The sequenced sample consisted of PBMCs. The receptors stem from a man aged 35 to 55 in good health and CMV-seronegative.

In nucleotides, the CDR3 is TGTGCCAGCAGCGCCCCCAGCGGGAGAAACACCGGGGAGCTGTTTTTT. Translating gives CASSAPSGRNTGELFF. V gene TRBV5-4 combines with J gene TRBJ2-2; TRBD2 agrees at 8 bases. The germline V gene encodes CDR1 SGHNT and CDR2 YYREEE (reference sequence). The J segment lost 2 bases and the V segment lost 4 bases, leaving 7 bases of the junction unmatched. The CDR3 contains 16 residues.

The chain employs TRBV18 and TRBJ1-1; D is ambiguous. V lost 5 bases, J lost 3 bases, and 10 bases lay in between. This CDR3 has 13 residues. Per the germline V gene, CDR1 is KGHSH and CDR2 is LQKENI. The CDR3 sequence: CASSSGRDTEAFF. The CDR3 DNA reads TGTGCCAGCTCATCCGGGAGGGACACTGAAGCTTTCTTT.

The rearrangement links TRBV5-6 to TRBJ2-7, with TRBD1 as a possible D gene (5 bases). The V and J ends lost 1 base and 0 bases respectively, with 14 bases between them. This CDR3 has 16 residues. Germline V lookup: CDR1 SGHDT, CDR2 YYEEEE. The CDR3 DNA sequence: TGTGCCAGCAGCTTGATGTCTGGGGCGAGCTCCTACGAGCAGTACTTC. Its translation is CASSLMSGASSYEQYF.

V is TRBV6-5 and J is TRBJ1-5; 10 bases align to TRBD1. CDR1 is MNHEY and CDR2 is SVGAGI in the germline V gene. J was trimmed by 10 bases and V by 5 bases; bases with no gene match: 8. The CDR3 is 14 residues long. CDR3 residues: CASSNRDRGQPQHF. The CDR3 DNA sequence: TGTGCCAGCAGTAACCGGGACAGGGGTCAACCCCAGCATTTT.

The CDR3 nucleotides read TGCGCCAGCAGCGTACAGGGAAGCTCCTACGAGCAGTACTTC. Its protein product is CASSVQGSSYEQYF. V is TRBV5-1 and J is TRBJ2-7, with D possibly TRBD1 on 6 matching bases. This CDR3 is 14 amino acids long. V gave up 4 bases and J gave up 0 bases, with 11 bases separating them. The germline gives CDR1 SGHRS, CDR2 YFSETQ.

This clone was seen just once. The V and J genes are TRBV10-1 and TRBJ1-1, with 7 bases lining up with TRBD1. The V and J ends lost 8 bases and 1 base, in that order; junction bases with no gene match: 10. The germline V gene has CDR1 WNHNN and CDR2 SYGVQD (reference sequence). The CDR3 has 15 residues. In DNA form, the CDR3 reads TGCGCCAGCCCTGGGGGCAGGGGGAAGAACACTGAAGCTTTCTTT. Residues: CASPGGRGKNTEAFF.

This clone was seen a few times. The genes are TRBV11-2 and TRBJ1-1; maybe TRBD1 (6 bases). Germline V CDR1 and CDR2: SGHAT, FQNNGV. CDR3 size: 16 residues. Trimming left V 0 bases short and J 6 bases short, with 17 bases between. This chain's CDR3 is CASSLEGQIRRAEAFF. The CDR3 DNA sequence: TGTGCCAGCAGCTTAGAAGGACAGATCAGACGGGCTGAAGCTTTCTTT.